This entry describes one T cell receptor (beta chain). This sample stems from a study of OX40 agonist ivuxolimab in advanced cancers. Clones were read by immunoSEQ multiplex PCR, and TCRdb kept only the in-frame ones, dropping some. This table has over 55,000 clones, roughly 84% appearing once. The J segment lost 7 bases and the V segment lost 1 base, leaving 6 bases of the junction unmatched. The germline gives CDR1 SGHAT, CDR2 FQNNGV. The CDR3 runs to 16 residues. The clonotype comes from an adult with an advanced solid tumor such as melanoma, head and neck, liver or kidney cancer. Sequenced material: CD4+ or CD8+ T cells sorted from blood, taken in a trial of the OX40 agonist ivuxolimab. The chain carries TRBV11-2 and TRBJ1-6, with 8 bases that match TRBD1. The CDR3 DNA follows: TGTGCCAGCAGCTTAGTGCGTTGGACAGGGAATTCACCCCTCCACTTT. It translates to CASSLVRWTGNSPLHF.